The entry below describes one T cell receptor beta chain. Under the authors' procedure: How many nucleated cells were present was estimated from reference gene primer amplification. Sequenced by immunoSEQ multiplex PCR; TCRdb stores in-frame clones only, minus some. V, J and clone size are taken as reported in that table, and D and trimming were inferred from the DNA itself. The sample contains roughly 120,000 clones, around nine tenths of which appear only once. The data derive from a study of blood T cell repertoires in COVID-19. Study-wide context: Spain, Italy and the United States supplied samples that represented acute and convalescent COVID-19. Sources were T cells, B-cell-depleted T cells, or PBMCs; the material itself was cDNA or gDNA.

V shed 0 bases and J shed 2 bases, with 7 bases lying between them. The germline gives CDR1 MNHEY, CDR2 SVGAGI. CDR3 length equals 15 residues. The source material was peripheral blood. The chain employs TRBV6-5 and TRBJ2-2; D is unresolved. The TCR originated in a man aged 40-55 years with acute or convalescent COVID-19. CDR3 sequence (DNA): TGTGCCAGCAGTTACTCATTAGTAAACACCGGGGAGCTGTTTTTT. Encoded protein: CASSYSLVNTGELFF.